Below are 14 T cell receptor beta chains sequenced from a single sample in a study of cytomegalovirus exposure and HLA in healthy donors. Primers: 60 Vbeta forward and 13 Jbeta reverse. The data were produced by immunoSEQ multiplex PCR, yet TCRdb's version contains in-frame clones alone and is incomplete. The table has about 54,000 clones, approximately 86% seen once. The sequencing sample was made of PBMCs. The source of these receptors is a young woman in good health and CMV-seronegative.

This clone has just one count. The rearrangement uses TRBV28 and TRBJ2-7, with 7 positions matching TRBD2. CDR1 is MDHEN, CDR2 SYDVKM, per germline. Germline trimming cut 3 bases from V and 1 base from J; bases unmatched to any gene: 6. This CDR3 spans 15 amino acids. The DNA for the CDR3 is TGTGCCAGCAGTTTCGTTGCTAGCGGATCCTACGAGCAGTACTTC. Protein sequence: CASSFVASGSYEQYF.

V usage is TRBV28 and J usage is TRBJ2-7; D unclear. The germline V and J ends were trimmed by 3 bases and 0 bases, with 9 bases remaining between them. Germline values: CDR1 MDHEN, CDR2 SYDVKM. The CDR3 totals 14 residues. The CDR3 spells CASSFRQVSYEQYF. The CDR3, as DNA: TGTGCCAGCAGTTTTCGGCAGGTCTCCTACGAGCAGTACTTC.

This clone was seen a few times. V gene TRBV15 combines with J gene TRBJ1-1, with TRBD1 identical over 8 bases. From germline, CDR1 is LNHNV and CDR2 YYDKDF (reference sequence). J lost 1 base, V lost 0 bases, and 13 bases had no gene match. The CDR3 contains 19 residues. The CDR3 nucleotides read TGTGCCACCAGCAGAGATGGGTGGGCAGGGGGCGAGCCGAACACTGAAGCTTTCTTT. Protein: CATSRDGWAGGEPNTEAFF.

The rearrangement uses TRBV28 and TRBJ1-1; 8 nucleotides line up with TRBD1. The CDR3 is 15 amino acids. CDR1 and CDR2 from the germline V gene are MDHEN and SYDVKM. V trimming: 6 bases; J trimming: 5 bases; junction bases outside the gene matches: 11. The CDR3 protein is CASRELDRAGTEAFF. The CDR3, as DNA: TGTGCCAGCAGGGAATTGGACAGGGCTGGTACTGAAGCTTTCTTT. Based on the CDR3 plus reference TRBV28 and TRBJ1-1, the full variable domain is DVKVTQSSRYLVKRTGEKVFLECVQDMDHENMFWYRQDPGLGLRLIYFSYDVKMKEKGDIPEGYSVSREKKERFSLILESASTNQTSMYLCASRELDRAGTEAFFGQGTRLTVV.

This clone was observed once. The rearrangement joins TRBV15 to TRBJ1-1, with 8 bases fitting TRBD1. This CDR3 spans 16 amino acids. Germline lookup yields CDR1 LNHNV and CDR2 YYDKDF (reference sequence). Trimming at V came to 1 base and at J to 1 base, leaving 5 bases not matched to a gene. For the CDR3, the DNA is TGTGCCACCAGCAGAGGCAGGGGGCAGGGGAACACTGAAGCTTTCTTT. Translation: CATSRGRGQGNTEAFF. The variable domain in full, with the rest retrieved from reference TRBV15 and TRBJ1-1, is DAMVIQNPRYQVTQFGKPVTLSCSQTLNHNVMYWYQQKSSQAPKLLFHYYDKDFNNEADTPDNFQSRRPNTSFCFLDIRSPGLGDTAMYLCATSRGRGQGNTEAFFGQGTRLTVV.

This chain connects TRBV4-2 to TRBJ2-3, with 8 bases identical to TRBD2. The germline CDR1 and CDR2 sequences are LGHNA and YNFKEQ. Losses at the gene ends were 3 bases for V and 2 bases for J; bases not matched to a gene: 10. The CDR3 has 17 residues. The CDR3 sequence: CASSQERGGGSTDTQYF. Written as DNA, the CDR3 is TGTGCCAGCAGCCAGGAGCGGGGCGGGGGGTCCACAGATACGCAGTATTTT.

The chain combines TRBV18 with TRBJ2-3, with TRBD2 identical over 8 bases. This CDR3 is 16 amino acids long. Germline-derived CDR1 and CDR2 are KGHSH and LQKENI. J gave up 6 bases and V 4 bases, and 12 bases lay outside the gene matches. CDR3 loop: CASSLLAETSFDTQYF. For the CDR3, the DNA is TGTGCCAGCTCACTACTAGCGGAAACGAGCTTCGATACGCAGTATTTT. The entire variable domain, with the rest obtained from reference TRBV18 and TRBJ2-3, is as follows: NAGVMQNPRHLVRRRGQEARLRCSPMKGHSHVYWYRQLPEEGLKFMVYLQKENIIDESGMPKERFSAEFPKEGPSILRIQQVVRGDSAAYFCASSLLAETSFDTQYFGPGTRLTVL.

The V and J genes are TRBV6-1 and TRBJ2-5, with a possible D match to TRBD1 (6 bases). This CDR3 region has 14 residues. CDR1 is MNHNS, CDR2 SASEGT, per germline. The V end lost 6 bases, the J end lost 4 bases, and 15 bases lay between the germline ends. In nucleotides, the CDR3 is TGTGCCAGCAGCTCCTTGGCAGGGGCAGAGACCCAGTACTTC. It codes for CASSSLAGAETQYF.

This rearrangement joins TRBV9 to TRBJ2-7; 8 bases match TRBD2. There are 15 residues in the CDR3. V dropped 0 bases and J dropped 2; count of bases not matched to a gene: 4. Germline V gives CDR1 SGDLS, CDR2 YYNGEE. CDR3 in DNA: TGTGCCAGCAGCGTAGCGGGAGGGCCCACCTACGAGCAGTACTTC. Residues: CASSVAGGPTYEQYF.

The chain employs TRBV6-5 and TRBJ2-7; D may be TRBD2 (5 bases). Per the germline V gene, CDR1 is MNHEY and CDR2 is SVGAGI. Deletions cut 4 bases from V and 3 bases from J, with 13 bases between. CDR3 length equals 14 residues. DNA of the CDR3: TGTGCCAGCAGTTTACGGCAGCGGAGCTACGAGCAGTACTTC. Translating it yields CASSLRQRSYEQYF.

CDR3 coding DNA: TGCGCCAGCAGCTCCCGGGACAGGGCTTCCGATACGCAGTATTTT. It codes for CASSSRDRASDTQYF. The chain links TRBV5-1 to TRBJ2-3; TRBD1 matches 9 bases. The V and J ends lost 3 bases and 6 bases, in that order; junction bases with no gene match: 8. The CDR3 runs to 15 residues. The germline CDR1 and CDR2 sequences are SGHRS and YFSETQ.

As to this clone: The sample holds other DNA sequences that translate to the same CDR3. V usage is TRBV30 and J usage is TRBJ1-5, with D possibly TRBD1 on 5 matching bases. Germline CDR1 reads GTSNPN; CDR2 reads SVGIG (reference sequence). The CDR3 spans 14 residues. Trimming pared 0 bases from V and 3 bases from J, leaving 9 bases between. CDR3 DNA sequence: TGTGCCTGGAGTGTTGGGGCGGACAATCAGCCCCAGCATTTT. Protein product: CAWSVGADNQPQHF.

This chain links TRBV7-2 with TRBJ2-7; weak D call: TRBD1 (5 bases). The CDR3 totals 15 residues. The germline CDR1 and CDR2 sequences are SGHTA and FQGNSA. Trimming pared 5 bases from V and 6 bases from J, leaving 20 bases between. This chain's CDR3 is CASSLKGRARGEQYF. CDR3 in DNA: TGTGCCAGCAGCCTCAAAGGCAGGGCGAGAGGCGAGCAGTACTTC. Filled out from reference TRBV7-2 and TRBJ2-7, the complete variable domain reads GAGVSQSPSNKVTEKGKDVELRCDPISGHTALYWYRQSLGQGLEFLIYFQGNSAPDKSGLPSDRFSAERTGGSVSTLTIQRTQQEDSAVYLCASSLKGRARGEQYFGPGTRLTVT.

The rearrangement joins TRBV5-1 to TRBJ2-5; TRBD2 is a possible D gene (6 bases). Germline values: CDR1 SGHRS, CDR2 YFSETQ. The CDR3 has 15 amino acids. Trimming shortened V by 7 bases and J by 5 bases, and 21 bases separated the two germline ends. The CDR3 region has the DNA TGCGCCAGCGCCGGGAGTTCCTCACCGCGGGAGACCCAGTACTTC. The encoded protein is CASAGSSSPRETQYF.